The TCR beta chain under discussion was sequenced for a study of CD8 T cells in ankylosing spondylitis. This clonotype came up once. Its antigen remains unidentified. Since a much larger clone is just one base distant, this may be a read error. Without the conserved terminal phenylalanine or tryptophan, this CDR3 likely stems from a read error. TCRdb itself ran the 5' RACE reads through MiXCR, one entry per CDR3 protein. The sample yields some 220,000 distinct CDR3 sequences, 6% to 8% seen once. This CDR3 spans 14 amino acids. V was trimmed by 0 bases and J by 6 bases, leaving 9 bases between them. Germline values: CDR1 MNHEY, CDR2 SVGAGI. Notes on the study in general: Ankylosing spondylitis blood seemed to carry a telltale TCR beta motif made of seven or eight highly homologous variants. Clones linked with disease were CD8+ and fairly uncommon in the peripheral blood. The clones that were linked to disease were reported to be significantly enriched in matched synovial fluid samples from ankylosing spondylitis patients. Reactive arthritis synovial fluid and blood previously showed some of these motif variants.

The specimen sequenced was blood, either unsorted or a sorted T cell fraction (not recorded which). The chain is built from TRBV6-5 and TRBJ1-5, with D tentatively TRBD1 (5 bases). The source is a male donor with ankylosing spondylitis. CDR3 sequence (DNA): TGTGCCAGCAGTTACTCTGAAGGGACTCAGCCCCAGCATCTT. The encoded protein is CASSYSEGTQPQHL.